These T cell receptor beta chains were read from a single sample in a study of T cell repertoires in cytomegalovirus infection. TCRdb re-called the reads through MiXCR, storing one row per CDR3 protein. The table records 400,000 to 550,000 distinct CDR3 sequences, approximately 10% of them present only once. The sample comprised PBMCs. The receptors originated from a human donor in good health (CMV status not recorded). Some clones in this sample may be carry-over from other donors' samples. Both conserved end residues are part of each CDR3. The D gene is left open where the match is weak. For some rows the clone size is stated as once, few or many, or as a class when expanded; others skip it.

D gene: -; clone size: -; J gene: TRBJ1-5; V gene: TRBV20-1; CDR3 DNA: TGCAGTGCTAGAGACCGGGTCCTGAGCAATCAGCCCCAGCATTTT; CDR3 protein: CSARDRVLSNQPQHF
D gene: -; clone size: many; J gene: TRBJ1-1; V gene: TRBV7-2; CDR3 DNA: TGTGCCAGCAGCGCCTCTCAGGGAGCGGGCGCTGAAGCTTTCTTT; CDR3 protein: CASSASQGAGAEAFF
D gene: -; clone size: many; J gene: TRBJ2-4; V gene: TRBV20-1; CDR3 DNA: TGCAGTGCTAGTATGGTTTGGGGGCTGGGAAACATTCAGTACTTC; CDR3 protein: CSASMVWGLGNIQYF
D gene: TRBD1; clone size: many; J gene: TRBJ2-7; V gene: TRBV7-9; CDR3 DNA: TGTGCCAGCGATGATTCTACCGGGACAGGGGTACCCTACGAGCAGTACTTC; CDR3 protein: CASDDSTGTGVPYEQYF
D gene: -; clone size: many; J gene: TRBJ1-4; V gene: TRBV7-8; CDR3 DNA: TGTGCCAGCAGCTTAGGAGCAGGGGATGAAAAACTGTTTTTT; CDR3 protein: CASSLGAGDEKLFF
D gene: -; clone size: many; J gene: TRBJ1-1; V gene: TRBV7-2; CDR3 DNA: TGTGCCAGCAGCCCGGGGGCGGCGAGCACTGAAGCTTTCTTT; CDR3 protein: CASSPGAASTEAFF
D gene: -; clone size: many; J gene: TRBJ2-1; V gene: TRBV15; CDR3 DNA: TGTGCCACCAGCGCGGAGAGGGATGAGCAGTTCTTC; CDR3 protein: CATSAERDEQFF
D gene: -; clone size: few; J gene: TRBJ2-1; V gene: TRBV7-4; CDR3 DNA: TGTGCCAGCAGCTTAACGGGAGAGAATGAGCAGTTCTTC; CDR3 protein: CASSLTGENEQFF
D gene: -; clone size: -; J gene: TRBJ2-7; V gene: TRBV28; CDR3 DNA: TGTGCCAGCACGGTGGAGGGTTACGAGCAGTACTTC; CDR3 protein: CASTVEGYEQYF
D gene: TRBD2; clone size: many; J gene: TRBJ2-3; V gene: TRBV7-2; CDR3 DNA: TGTGCCAGCAGCTTGGGACTAGCGAAATACACAGATACGCAGTATTTT; CDR3 protein: CASSLGLAKYTDTQYF
D gene: TRBD2; clone size: many; J gene: TRBJ2-5; V gene: TRBV19; CDR3 DNA: TGTGCCAGTAGTATCGCTTCGCGGGGGGGCCTGGGAGAGACCCAGTACTTC; CDR3 protein: CASSIASRGGLGETQYF
D gene: -; clone size: many; J gene: TRBJ2-2; V gene: TRBV15; CDR3 DNA: TGTGCCACGACTGAGCGAAAAAACACCGGGGAGCTGTTTTTT; CDR3 protein: CATTERKNTGELFF
D gene: -; clone size: many; J gene: TRBJ1-4; V gene: TRBV12-3/TRBV12-4; CDR3 DNA: TGTGCCAGCAGCCAGTGGGGGGGTGAAAAACTGTTTTTT; CDR3 protein: CASSQWGGEKLFF
D gene: TRBD2; clone size: -; J gene: TRBJ2-3; V gene: TRBV3-1; CDR3 DNA: TGTGCCAGCAGCCAAGAGACTCGGGGGGGGGATACGCAGTATTTT; CDR3 protein: CASSQETRGGDTQYF
D gene: TRBD1; clone size: many; J gene: TRBJ2-1; V gene: TRBV7-6; CDR3 DNA: TGTGCCAGCAGCTTAGGACAGGGGACCTACAATGAGCAGTTCTTC; CDR3 protein: CASSLGQGTYNEQFF
D gene: -; clone size: many; J gene: TRBJ1-1; V gene: TRBV7-8; CDR3 DNA: TGTGCCAGCAGCTACCGCAGGGTGAGAGGAACTGAAGCTTTCTTT; CDR3 protein: CASSYRRVRGTEAFF
D gene: TRBD1; clone size: many; J gene: TRBJ1-4; V gene: TRBV7-9; CDR3 DNA: TGTGCCAGCAGCGTTCTCGACAGGGGGCCTAATGAAAAACTGTTTTTT; CDR3 protein: CASSVLDRGPNEKLFF
D gene: TRBD2; clone size: few; J gene: TRBJ2-7; V gene: TRBV20-1; CDR3 DNA: TGCAGTGCTGCTACTAGCGGGGCAATCCTTCGGGGCTCCTACGAGCAGTACTTC; CDR3 protein: CSAATSGAILRGSYEQYF
D gene: -; clone size: few; J gene: TRBJ1-2; V gene: TRBV20-1; CDR3 DNA: TGCAGTGCTGGACTTTATGGCTACACCTTC; CDR3 protein: CSAGLYGYTF
D gene: TRBD1; clone size: -; J gene: TRBJ2-7; V gene: TRBV6-6; CDR3 DNA: TGTGCCAGCGAAGCAGGGGGCGAGTACGAGCAGTACTTC; CDR3 protein: CASEAGGEYEQYF
D gene: -; clone size: -; J gene: TRBJ2-7; V gene: TRBV14; CDR3 DNA: TGTGCCAGCAGCCAAACACAGGAAACGCTTTACGAGCAGTACTTC; CDR3 protein: CASSQTQETLYEQYF
D gene: -; clone size: few; J gene: TRBJ1-3; V gene: TRBV5-1; CDR3 DNA: TGCGCCAGCAGCCAAAACGGACAGAGGACTGGAAACACCATATATTTT; CDR3 protein: CASSQNGQRTGNTIYF
D gene: -; clone size: many; J gene: TRBJ1-1; V gene: TRBV7-2; CDR3 DNA: TGTGCCAGCAGCTTTATAAACACTGAAGCTTTCTTT; CDR3 protein: CASSFINTEAFF
D gene: -; clone size: -; J gene: TRBJ2-3; V gene: TRBV5-4; CDR3 DNA: TGTGCCAGCAGCTTGGGGGGCAGTTTGGCAGATACGCAGTATTTT; CDR3 protein: CASSLGGSLADTQYF